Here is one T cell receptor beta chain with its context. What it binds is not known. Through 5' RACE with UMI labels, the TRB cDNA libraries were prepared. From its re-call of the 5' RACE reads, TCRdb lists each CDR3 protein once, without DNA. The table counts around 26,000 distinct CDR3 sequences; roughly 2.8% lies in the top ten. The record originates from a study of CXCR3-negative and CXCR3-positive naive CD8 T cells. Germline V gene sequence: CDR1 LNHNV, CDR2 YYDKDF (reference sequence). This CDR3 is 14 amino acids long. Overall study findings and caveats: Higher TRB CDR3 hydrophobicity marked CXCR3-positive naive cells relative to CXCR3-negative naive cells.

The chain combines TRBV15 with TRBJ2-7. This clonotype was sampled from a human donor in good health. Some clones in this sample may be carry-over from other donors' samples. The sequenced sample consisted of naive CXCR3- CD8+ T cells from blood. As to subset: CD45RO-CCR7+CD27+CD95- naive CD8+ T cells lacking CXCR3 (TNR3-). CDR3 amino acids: CATSTRWETGEQYF.